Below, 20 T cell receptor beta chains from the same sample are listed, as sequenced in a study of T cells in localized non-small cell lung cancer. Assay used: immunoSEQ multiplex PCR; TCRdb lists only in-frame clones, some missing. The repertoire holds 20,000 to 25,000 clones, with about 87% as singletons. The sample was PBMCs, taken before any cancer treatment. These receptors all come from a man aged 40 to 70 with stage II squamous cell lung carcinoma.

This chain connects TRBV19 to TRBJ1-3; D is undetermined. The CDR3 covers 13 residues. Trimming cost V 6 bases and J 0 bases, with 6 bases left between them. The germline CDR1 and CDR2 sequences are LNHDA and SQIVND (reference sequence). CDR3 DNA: TGTGCCAGTAGGCACAACTCTGGAAACACCATATATTTT. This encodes CASRHNSGNTIYF.

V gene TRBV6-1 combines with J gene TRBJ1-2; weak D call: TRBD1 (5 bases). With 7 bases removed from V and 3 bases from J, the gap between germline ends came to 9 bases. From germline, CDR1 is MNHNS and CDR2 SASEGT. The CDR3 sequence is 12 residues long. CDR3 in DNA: TGTGCCAGCACAGGGCAGCACTATGGCTACACCTTC. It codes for CASTGQHYGYTF.

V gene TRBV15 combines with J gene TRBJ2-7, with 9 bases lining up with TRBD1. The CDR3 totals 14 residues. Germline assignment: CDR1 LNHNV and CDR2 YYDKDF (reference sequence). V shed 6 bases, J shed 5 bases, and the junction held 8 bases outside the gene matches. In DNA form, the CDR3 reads TGTGCCACCAGTTCCCGGGACAGGGTACACGAGCAGTACTTC. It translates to CATSSRDRVHEQYF.

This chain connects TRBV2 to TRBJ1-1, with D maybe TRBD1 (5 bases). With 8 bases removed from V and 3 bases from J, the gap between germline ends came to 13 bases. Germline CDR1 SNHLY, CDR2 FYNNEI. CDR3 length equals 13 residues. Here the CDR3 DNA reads TGTGCCAGCGAGGCGGGGGGAGACACTGAAGCTTTCTTT. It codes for CASEAGGDTEAFF. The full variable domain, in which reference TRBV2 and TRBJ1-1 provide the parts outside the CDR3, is EPEVTQTPSHQVTQMGQEVILRCVPISNHLYFYWYRQILGQKVEFLVSFYNNEISEKSEIFDDQFSVERPDGSNFTLKIRSTKLEDSAMYFCASEAGGDTEAFFGQGTRLTVV.

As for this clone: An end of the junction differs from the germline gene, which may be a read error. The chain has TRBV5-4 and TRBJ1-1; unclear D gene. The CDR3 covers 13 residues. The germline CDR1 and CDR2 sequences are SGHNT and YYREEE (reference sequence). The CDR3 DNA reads TGTGCCGGCAGCTTGGAACCGAACACTGAAGCTTTCTTT. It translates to CAGSLEPNTEAFF. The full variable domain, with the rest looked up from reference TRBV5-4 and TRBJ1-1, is ETGVTQSPTHLIKTRGQQVTLRCSSQSGHNTVSWYQQALGQGPQFIFQYYREEENGRGNFPPRFSGLQFPNYSSELNVNALELDDSALYLCAGSLEPNTEAFFGQGTRLTVV.

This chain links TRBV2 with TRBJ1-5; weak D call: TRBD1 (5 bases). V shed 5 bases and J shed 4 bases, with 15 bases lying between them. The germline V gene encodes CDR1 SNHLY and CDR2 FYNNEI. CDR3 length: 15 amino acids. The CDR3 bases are TGTGCCAGCAGTTTCCTACAGGAAGAGAATCAGCCCCAGCATTTT. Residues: CASSFLQEENQPQHF.

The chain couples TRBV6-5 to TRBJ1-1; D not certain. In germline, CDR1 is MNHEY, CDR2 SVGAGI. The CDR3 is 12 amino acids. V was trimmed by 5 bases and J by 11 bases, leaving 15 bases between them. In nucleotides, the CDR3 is TGTGCCAGCAGTCCCCAGGCTGGGGTGGCTTTCTTT. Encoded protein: CASSPQAGVAFF.

The CDR3 sequence: CASSLVGAGFRETQYF. The CDR3 DNA reads as TGTGCCAGCAGCTTAGTGGGGGCGGGGTTTCGGGAGACCCAGTACTTC. The J gene is TRBJ2-5, the V gene TRBV7-8, with D perhaps being TRBD1 or TRBD2 (6 bases each). Looked up from germline, CDR1 is SGHVS and CDR2 is FQNEAQ. Between the trimmed V and J ends, which lost 1 base and 5 bases, there was a span of 17 bases. This CDR3 has 16 amino acids. Looking up the rest from reference TRBV7-8 and TRBJ2-5 gives the full variable domain: GAGVSQSPRYKVAKRGQDVALRCDPISGHVSLFWYQQALGQGPEFLTYFQNEAQLDKSGLPSDRFFAERPEGSVSTLKIQRTQQEDSAVYLCASSLVGAGFRETQYFGPGTRLLVL.

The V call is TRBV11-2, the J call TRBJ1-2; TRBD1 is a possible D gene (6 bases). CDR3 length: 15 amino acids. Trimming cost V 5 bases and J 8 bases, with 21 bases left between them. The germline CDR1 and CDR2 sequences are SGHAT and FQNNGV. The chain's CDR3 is CASSLRQVITNGYTF. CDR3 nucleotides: TGTGCCAGCAGCCTCAGACAGGTTATAACCAACGGCTACACCTTC.

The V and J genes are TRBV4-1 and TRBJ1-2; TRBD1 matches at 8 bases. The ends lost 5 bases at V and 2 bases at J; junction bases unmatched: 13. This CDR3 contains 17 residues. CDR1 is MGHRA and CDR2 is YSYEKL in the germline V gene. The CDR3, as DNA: TGCGCCAGCAGCGACCCGGGACAGGCAGTATTAAACTATGGCTACACCTTC. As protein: CASSDPGQAVLNYGYTF.

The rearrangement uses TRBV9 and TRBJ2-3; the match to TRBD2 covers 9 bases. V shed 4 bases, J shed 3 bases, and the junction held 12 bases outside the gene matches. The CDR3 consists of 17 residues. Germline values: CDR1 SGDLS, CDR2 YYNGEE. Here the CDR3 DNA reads TGTGCCAGCAGCCCGGAGGATCTAGCGGGGACGACAGATACGCAGTATTTT. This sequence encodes CASSPEDLAGTTDTQYF.

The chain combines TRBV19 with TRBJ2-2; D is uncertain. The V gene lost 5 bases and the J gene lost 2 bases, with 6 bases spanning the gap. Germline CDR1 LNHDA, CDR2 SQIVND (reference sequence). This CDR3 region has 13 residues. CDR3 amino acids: CASSPINTGELFF. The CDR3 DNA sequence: TGTGCCAGTAGTCCTATTAACACCGGGGAGCTGTTTTTT.

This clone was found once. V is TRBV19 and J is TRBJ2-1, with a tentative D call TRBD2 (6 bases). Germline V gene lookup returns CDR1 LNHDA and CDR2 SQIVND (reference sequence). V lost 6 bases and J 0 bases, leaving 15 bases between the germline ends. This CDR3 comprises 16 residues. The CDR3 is CASRPGTLDSYNEQFF. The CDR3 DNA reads TGTGCCAGTAGACCAGGGACTCTCGACTCCTACAATGAGCAGTTCTTC. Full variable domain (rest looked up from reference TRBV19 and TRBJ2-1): DGGITQSPKYLFRKEGQNVTLSCEQNLNHDAMYWYRQDPGQGLRLIYYSQIVNDFQKGDIAEGYSVSREKKESFPLTVTSAQKNPTAFYLCASRPGTLDSYNEQFFGPGTRLTVL.

This chain's CDR3 is CASSEARGPRPQHF. The CDR3 DNA reads TGTGCCAGCAGTGAAGCGCGCGGGCCCAGGCCCCAGCATTTT. The chain carries TRBV6-1 and TRBJ1-5; unclear D gene. The CDR3 runs 14 residues. Deletions cut 0 bases from V and 9 bases from J, with 12 bases between. CDR1 and CDR2 from the germline V gene are MNHNS and SASEGT.

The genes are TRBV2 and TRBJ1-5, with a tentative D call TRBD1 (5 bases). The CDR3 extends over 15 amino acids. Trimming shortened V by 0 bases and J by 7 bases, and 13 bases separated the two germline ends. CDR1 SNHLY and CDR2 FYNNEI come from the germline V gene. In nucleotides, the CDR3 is TGTGCCAGCAGTGAAGCGCGCGGGGCGGGACAGCCCCAGCATTTT. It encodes CASSEARGAGQPQHF.

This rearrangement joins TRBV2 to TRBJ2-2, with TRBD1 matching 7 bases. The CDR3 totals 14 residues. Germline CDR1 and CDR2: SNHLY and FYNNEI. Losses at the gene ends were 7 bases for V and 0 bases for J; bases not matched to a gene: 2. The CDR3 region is CASKGTANTGELFF. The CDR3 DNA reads TGTGCCAGCAAAGGGACAGCGAACACCGGGGAGCTGTTTTTT.

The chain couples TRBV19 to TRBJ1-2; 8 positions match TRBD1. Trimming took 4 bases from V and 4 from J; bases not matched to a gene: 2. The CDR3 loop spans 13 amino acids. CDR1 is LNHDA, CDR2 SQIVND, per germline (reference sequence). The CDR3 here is CASSKGQAYGYTF. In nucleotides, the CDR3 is TGTGCCAGTAGTAAGGGACAGGCCTATGGCTACACCTTC. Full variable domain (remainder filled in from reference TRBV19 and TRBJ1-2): DGGITQSPKYLFRKEGQNVTLSCEQNLNHDAMYWYRQDPGQGLRLIYYSQIVNDFQKGDIAEGYSVSREKKESFPLTVTSAQKNPTAFYLCASSKGQAYGYTFGSGTRLTVV.

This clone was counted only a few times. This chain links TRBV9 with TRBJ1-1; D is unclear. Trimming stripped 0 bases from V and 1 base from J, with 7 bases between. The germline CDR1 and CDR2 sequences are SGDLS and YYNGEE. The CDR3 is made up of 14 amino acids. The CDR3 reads CASSVGWGNTEAFF. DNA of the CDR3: TGTGCCAGCAGCGTAGGATGGGGGAACACTGAAGCTTTCTTT.

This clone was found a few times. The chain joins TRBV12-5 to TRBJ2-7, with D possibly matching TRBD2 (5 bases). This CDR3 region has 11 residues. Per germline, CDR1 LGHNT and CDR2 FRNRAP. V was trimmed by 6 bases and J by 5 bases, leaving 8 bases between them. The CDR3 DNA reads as TGTGCTAGTGGGCTGAGGGACGAGCAGTACTTC. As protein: CASGLRDEQYF.

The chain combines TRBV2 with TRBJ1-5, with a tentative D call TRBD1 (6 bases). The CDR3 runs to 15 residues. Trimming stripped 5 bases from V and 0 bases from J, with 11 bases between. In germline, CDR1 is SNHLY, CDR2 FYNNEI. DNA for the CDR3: TGTGCCAGCAGTCGGTACAGGGCTAGCAATCAGCCCCAGCATTTT. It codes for CASSRYRASNQPQHF.